This T cell receptor beta chain stems from a study of blood T cell repertoires in COVID-19. Overall study: The United States, Italy and Spain provided the acute and convalescent COVID-19 samples. From T cells, B-cell-depleted T cells, or PBMCs came the material, which was cDNA or gDNA.

Per the original data handling: Reference gene primer amplification in the assay estimated nucleated cell counts. This table comes from immunoSEQ multiplex PCR, and its TCRdb copy is limited to in-frame clones, with some not included. The DNA was the basis for D and trimming; V, J and clone size are from that table. The sample consists of 100,000 to 130,000 clones, over 75% of them appearing once. The CDR3 totals 13 residues. The V gene's germline CDR1 is LGHDT and CDR2 YNNKEL (reference sequence). V was pared by 1 base and J by 8 bases, with 11 bases between. The sequencing sample was made of peripheral blood. The sequence derives from a woman in her 70s with acute or convalescent COVID-19. The chain couples TRBV3-1 (or the pseudogene TRBV3-2) to TRBJ1-2; D uncertain. CDR3 in amino acids: CASSQGGRLGYTF. CDR3 DNA sequence: TGTGCCAGCAGCCAAGGAGGGCGGTTGGGCTACACCTTC.